These T cell receptor beta chains were read from a single sample in a study of blood T cell repertoires in COVID-19. Generated by immunoSEQ multiplex PCR, the TCRdb table keeps only in-frame clones and is missing some. The profile covers around 170,000 clones, with approximately 74% appearing a single time and about 3% taken by the ten largest. The sequencing input was peripheral blood. Every receptor here comes from an elderly woman with acute or convalescent COVID-19. Both conserved end residues are part of each CDR3. Each record gives: V gene, clone size, J gene, D gene, CDR3 protein, CDR3 DNA. A D gene is named only where the DNA matches it firmly. Clone size appears in some rows only: once, few, many, or a class for an expanded clone.

TRBV10-1	-	TRBJ2-1	-	CASSESGGSYNEQFF	TGCGCCAGCAGTGAGTCAGGAGGCTCCTACAATGAGCAGTTCTTC
TRBV24-1	-	TRBJ2-1	-	CATSDTLVPYNEQFF	TGTGCCACCAGTGACACGCTAGTACCCTACAATGAGCAGTTCTTC
TRBV19	-	TRBJ1-1	-	CASSVQGGTEAFF	TGTGCCAGTAGTGTACAGGGAGGGACTGAAGCTTTCTTT
TRBV9	once	TRBJ1-1	-	CASSVADGGEAFF	TGTGCCAGCAGCGTAGCGGATGGAGGAGAAGCTTTCTTT
TRBV5-6	-	TRBJ2-7	TRBD2	CASSPRTSGSYEQYF	TGTGCCAGCAGCCCAAGGACTAGCGGATCCTACGAGCAGTACTTC
TRBV29-1	-	TRBJ2-5	TRBD2	CSGLAGGETQYF	TGCAGCGGACTAGCGGGAGGAGAGACCCAGTACTTC
TRBV11-3	-	TRBJ2-7	-	CASSLDFAYEQYF	TGTGCCAGCAGCTTAGACTTCGCCTACGAGCAGTACTTC
TRBV7-2	few	TRBJ2-1	-	CASSFPNGEQFF	TGTGCCAGCAGCTTCCCCAACGGTGAGCAGTTCTTC
TRBV28	-	TRBJ1-5	-	CASSLTGGPNNQPQHF	TGTGCCAGCAGTTTAACGGGCGGGCCGAACAATCAGCCCCAGCATTTT
TRBV7-3	-	TRBJ2-7	TRBD2	CASSLSSSGSIYEQYF	TGTGCCAGCAGCTTATCCTCGAGCGGGAGTATTTACGAGCAGTACTTC
TRBV3-1/TRBV3-2	few	TRBJ2-1	-	CASSPISGLLDEQFF	TGTGCCAGCAGTCCAATATCCGGACTTCTCGATGAGCAGTTCTTC
TRBV4-3	-	TRBJ2-7	TRBD2	CASSGLAGGTQYF	TGCGCCAGCAGTGGGCTAGCGGGAGGCACCCAGTACTTC
TRBV6-2/TRBV6-3	-	TRBJ1-4	-	CASSYRGDEKLFF	TGTGCCAGCAGTTATCGCGGAGATGAAAAACTGTTTTTT
TRBV11-2	-	TRBJ2-5	TRBD2	CASSSVAGGQETQYF	TGTGCCAGCAGCTCTGTAGCGGGAGGCCAAGAGACCCAGTACTTC
TRBV5-6	-	TRBJ2-2	TRBD1	CASSLARTGETGELFF	TGTGCCAGCAGCTTGGCCAGAACAGGGGAGACCGGGGAGCTGTTTTTT
TRBV28	-	TRBJ1-1	-	CASSLEAGWTEAFF	TGTGCCAGCAGTTTAGAGGCAGGGTGGACTGAAGCTTTCTTT
TRBV2	-	TRBJ2-5	-	CASSEVSVEETQYF	TGTGCCAGCAGTGAAGTCTCGGTGGAGGAGACCCAGTACTTC
TRBV13	-	TRBJ2-3	-	CASSGRNTDTQYF	TGTGCCAGCAGCGGCAGGAACACAGATACGCAGTATTTT
TRBV10-1	-	TRBJ2-1	TRBD2	CASSGTSGTYNEQFF	TGCGCCAGCAGTGGGACTAGCGGGACCTACAATGAGCAGTTCTTC
TRBV19	-	TRBJ2-1	TRBD2	CASSIPSGSTNEQFF	TGTGCCAGTAGTATCCCTAGCGGGAGTACGAATGAGCAGTTCTTC
TRBV10-3	-	TRBJ2-3	TRBD2	CAISINSGSLADTQYF	TGTGCCATCAGCATTAATAGCGGGAGTCTGGCAGATACGCAGTATTTT
TRBV24-1	-	TRBJ2-3	TRBD1	CATSEATGVEHTDTQYF	TGTGCCACCAGTGAAGCTACAGGGGTGGAGCACACAGATACGCAGTATTTT
TRBV3-1/TRBV3-2	few	TRBJ2-7	-	CASSLQRGYEQYF	TGTGCCAGCAGCCTACAAAGGGGCTACGAGCAGTACTTC
TRBV18	-	TRBJ1-2	-	CASSPPQGDGYTF	TGTGCCAGCTCACCACCCCAGGGCGATGGCTACACCTTC
TRBV5-8	-	TRBJ1-5	TRBD1	CASSLGQGVIGPQHF	TGTGCCAGCAGCTTGGGACAGGGGGTTATCGGGCCCCAGCATTTT
TRBV7-9	few	TRBJ2-5	TRBD1	CASSMWTGGGETQYF	TGTGCCAGCAGCATGTGGACAGGGGGAGGGGAGACCCAGTACTTC
TRBV12-5	-	TRBJ2-3	-	CASLRNPTDTQYF	TGTGCTAGTTTGCGGAACCCCACAGATACGCAGTATTTT
TRBV10-3	few	TRBJ1-1	-	CAISIQGRDEAFF	TGTGCCATCAGTATACAGGGAAGGGATGAAGCTTTCTTT
TRBV19	-	TRBJ1-5	-	CASSTPGHELRGNQPQHF	TGTGCCAGTAGTACCCCGGGACACGAACTAAGGGGCAATCAGCCCCAGCATTTT
TRBV7-2	few	TRBJ2-7	-	CASSLASGPSYEQYF	TGTGCCAGCAGCTTAGCTAGCGGCCCCTCCTACGAGCAGTACTTC
TRBV3-1/TRBV3-2	-	TRBJ2-2	TRBD1	CASSPPWGDRDAGELFF	TGTGCCAGCAGCCCTCCTTGGGGTGACAGGGATGCCGGGGAGCTGTTTTTT
TRBV7-6	-	TRBJ2-7	TRBD1	CASSSGQGNEQYF	TGTGCCAGCAGCTCGGGACAGGGGAACGAGCAGTACTTC
TRBV7-3	-	TRBJ2-1	-	CASSLTLVAEQFF	TGTGCCAGCAGCTTAACGTTAGTAGCGGAGCAGTTCTTC
TRBV3-1/TRBV3-2	-	TRBJ1-5	TRBD1	CASSEGAFQPQHF	TGTGCCAGCAGTGAGGGGGCGTTTCAGCCCCAGCATTTT
TRBV11-2	-	TRBJ2-1	-	CASSLSGASYNEQFF	TGTGCCAGCAGCCTTAGCGGAGCCTCCTACAATGAGCAGTTCTTC
TRBV4-3	-	TRBJ2-1	-	CASSQELLHAYNEQFF	TGCGCCAGCAGCCAAGAACTTCTTCATGCCTACAATGAGCAGTTCTTC
TRBV30	-	TRBJ1-3	TRBD1	CAWGRDRLTNTIYF	TGTGCCTGGGGCAGGGACAGGCTAACGAACACCATATATTTT
TRBV3-1/TRBV3-2	-	TRBJ2-1	TRBD2	CASSQVWLAGPYNEQFF	TGTGCCAGCAGCCAAGTCTGGCTAGCGGGACCTTACAATGAGCAGTTCTTC